This T cell receptor beta chain was observed in a study of cytomegalovirus exposure and HLA in healthy donors. Regarding the study as a whole: Researchers catalogued roughly 150 TCR beta chains as cytomegalovirus-associated.

Concerning this clone itself: Its target is not known.

It was with 60 Vbeta and 13 Jbeta primers that the PCR ran. TCRdb's table, derived via immunoSEQ multiplex PCR, lists solely in-frame clones and lacks some. The repertoire holds some 130,000 clones, with around 83% as singletons. This CDR3 spans 13 amino acids. The V gene's germline CDR1 is MRHNA and CDR2 SNTAGT. V lost 10 bases and J lost 6, with 16 bases in between. The sequence came from a human donor in good health. Material for sequencing was PBMCs. The chain links TRBV6-4 to TRBJ1-5; D may be TRBD1 (6 bases). The CDR3 nucleotides read TGTGCCACCGCAGGGGAATTTGGTCAGCCCCAGCATTTT. Residues: CATAGEFGQPQHF.